Listed here are 8 T cell receptor beta chains from one sample, sequenced in a study of shared clonotypes between healthy human individuals. Libraries were prepared by immunoSEQ multiplex PCR; TCRdb keeps only in-frame clonotypes and omits some of them. Among some 500,000 clones listed, 70% to 80% were seen once. The source material was PBMCs. Source of these receptors: a woman aged 40-49 years in good health. Some clones in this sample may be carry-over from other donors' samples.

This sequence joins TRBV19 and TRBJ1-5; D gene unclear. CDR3 size: 15 residues. Germline V gene data show CDR1 as LNHDA and CDR2 as SQIVND (reference sequence). V was clipped by 1 base and J by 5 bases, with 12 bases between them. The CDR3 nucleotides read TGTGCCAGTAGTATAGGACCTGCGGAGGATCAGCCCCAGCATTTT. It specifies CASSIGPAEDQPQHF.

To note about this clone: This sample includes further DNA sequences coding for the same CDR3. The J gene is TRBJ2-3, the V gene TRBV11-3, with 9 positions matching TRBD2. With V trimmed by 1 base and J by 1 base, 3 bases remained unmatched. Germline V gene data show CDR1 as SGHNT and CDR2 as YENEEA. The CDR3 spans 16 residues. The CDR3 coding sequence is TGTGCCAGCAGCTTAGGCGGGAGGGCTGGCACAGATACGCAGTATTTT. Residues: CASSLGGRAGTDTQYF.

The J gene is TRBJ2-6, the V gene TRBV6-1, with no clear D. This CDR3 region has 17 residues. Per the germline V gene, CDR1 is MNHNS and CDR2 is SASEGT. Trimming took 2 bases from V and 0 from J, leaving 11 bases between them. The CDR3 sequence is CASSEFRAGSGANVLTF. DNA of the CDR3: TGTGCCAGCAGTGAATTTAGGGCCGGCTCTGGGGCCAACGTCCTGACTTTC.

In this sample, this clone turned up a few times. The V call is TRBV4-2, the J call TRBJ2-4; the match to TRBD2 covers 14 bases. Trimming cost V 1 base and J 2 bases; bases outside gene matches: 7. The CDR3 runs to 19 residues. The germline V gene encodes CDR1 LGHNA and CDR2 YNFKEQ. The CDR3 bases are TGTGCCAGCAGCCAAGCTGGGACTAGCGGGAGACTCCCCAAAAACATTCAGTACTTC. Translating it yields CASSQAGTSGRLPKNIQYF.

In its sample, this clone was seen many times. The rearrangement uses TRBV28 and TRBJ1-2; a possible D gene is TRBD1 (6 bases). The CDR3 has 16 residues. The germline V gene has CDR1 MDHEN and CDR2 SYDVKM. With 3 bases removed from V and 0 bases from J, the gap between germline ends came to 14 bases. The CDR3 nucleotides are TGTGCCAGCAGTTTTGTGGGGGCCGGGACTAACTATGGCTACACCTTC. Translating it yields CASSFVGAGTNYGYTF.

Details on this clone: A far larger clone is just one base off, so this is likely a read error. In the same sample, other DNA sequences code for this CDR3. The V call is TRBV4-1, the J call TRBJ1-1; weak D call: TRBD1 (6 bases). CDR1 MGHRA and CDR2 YSYEKL come from the germline V gene. The CDR3 sequence is 15 residues long. Trimming took 0 bases from V and 5 from J, leaving 13 bases between them. CDR3 in amino acids: CASSQEGLRGTEAFF. As DNA, the CDR3 is TGCGCCAGCAGCCAAGAAGGGCTTAGGGGGACTGAAGCTTTCTTT.

The chain is built from TRBV28 and TRBJ2-5; D call uncertain. Germline V gene data show CDR1 as MDHEN and CDR2 as SYDVKM. V shed 5 bases and J shed 5 bases, with 21 bases lying between them. The CDR3 contains 16 residues. As DNA, the CDR3 is TGTGCCAGCAGTCCCCTGGACCCCCTAGGAGCGGAGACCCAGTACTTC. It encodes CASSPLDPLGAETQYF. Filled out from reference TRBV28 and TRBJ2-5, the complete variable domain reads DVKVTQSSRYLVKRTGEKVFLECVQDMDHENMFWYRQDPGLGLRLIYFSYDVKMKEKGDIPEGYSVSREKKERFSLILESASTNQTSMYLCASSPLDPLGAETQYFGPGTRLLVL.

The chain joins TRBV27 to TRBJ1-5; possibly TRBD1 for D (6 bases). V was pared by 0 bases and J by 6 bases, with 15 bases between. The V gene's germline CDR1 is MNHEY and CDR2 SMNVEV (reference sequence). This CDR3 is built from 16 residues. DNA of the CDR3: TGTGCCAGCAGTTTATCGGGGGGCCACACTCGTCAGCCCCAGCATTTT. Translating it yields CASSLSGGHTRQPQHF.